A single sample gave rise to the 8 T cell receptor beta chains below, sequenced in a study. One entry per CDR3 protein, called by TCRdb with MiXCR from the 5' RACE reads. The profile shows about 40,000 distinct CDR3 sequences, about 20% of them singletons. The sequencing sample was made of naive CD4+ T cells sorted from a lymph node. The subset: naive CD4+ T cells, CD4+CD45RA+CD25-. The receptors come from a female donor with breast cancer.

CDR3 DNA: TGCAGCGTCACTAGCGGGAGATTCACCGATACGCAGTATTTT. Residues: CSVTSGRFTDTQYF. The chain joins TRBV20-1 to TRBJ2-3; the match to TRBD2 covers 11 bases. CDR1 and CDR2 from the germline V gene are DFQATT and SNEGSKA (reference sequence). The CDR3 runs 14 residues.

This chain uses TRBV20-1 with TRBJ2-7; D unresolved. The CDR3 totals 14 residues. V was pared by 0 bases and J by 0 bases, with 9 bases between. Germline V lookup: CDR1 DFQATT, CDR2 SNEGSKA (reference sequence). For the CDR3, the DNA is TGCAGTGCTAGAGACAGGCTAAACTCCTACGAGCAGTACTTC. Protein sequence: CSARDRLNSYEQYF.

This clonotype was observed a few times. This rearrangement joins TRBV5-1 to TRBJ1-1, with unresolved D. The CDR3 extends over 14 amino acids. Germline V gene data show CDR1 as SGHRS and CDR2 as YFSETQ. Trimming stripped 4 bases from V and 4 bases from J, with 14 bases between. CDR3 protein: CASSPQEGITEAFF. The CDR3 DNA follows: TGCGCCAGCAGCCCGCAGGAGGGAATCACTGAAGCTTTCTTT.

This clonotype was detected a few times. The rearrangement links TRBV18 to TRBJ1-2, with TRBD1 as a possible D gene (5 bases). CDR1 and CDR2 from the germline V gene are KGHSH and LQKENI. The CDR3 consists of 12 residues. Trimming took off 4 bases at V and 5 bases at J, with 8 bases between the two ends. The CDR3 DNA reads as TGTGCCAGCTCACAGGGGTTGTATGGCTACACCTTC. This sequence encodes CASSQGLYGYTF.

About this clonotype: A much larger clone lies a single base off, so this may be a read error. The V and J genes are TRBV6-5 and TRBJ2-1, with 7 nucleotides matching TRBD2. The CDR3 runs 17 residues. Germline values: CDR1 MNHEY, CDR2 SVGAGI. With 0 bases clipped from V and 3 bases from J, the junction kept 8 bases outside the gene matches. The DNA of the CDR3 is TGTGCCAGCAGTTACTCTCCGGTGGGAGGGATCTACAATGAGCAGTTCTTC. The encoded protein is CASSYSPVGGIYNEQFF.

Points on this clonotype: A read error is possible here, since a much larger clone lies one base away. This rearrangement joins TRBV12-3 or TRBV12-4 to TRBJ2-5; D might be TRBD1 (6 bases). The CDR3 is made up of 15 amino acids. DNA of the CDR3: TGTGCCAGCAGTTCTCAAGGACAGAAACAAGAGATCCAGTACTTC. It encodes CASSSQGQKQEIQYF.

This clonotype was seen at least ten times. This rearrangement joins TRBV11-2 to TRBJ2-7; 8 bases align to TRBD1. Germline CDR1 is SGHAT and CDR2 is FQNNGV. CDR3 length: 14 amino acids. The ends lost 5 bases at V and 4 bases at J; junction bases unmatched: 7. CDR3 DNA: TGTGCCAGCAGCAGCGACAGGGGTTCATACGAGCAGTACTTC. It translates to CASSSDRGSYEQYF.

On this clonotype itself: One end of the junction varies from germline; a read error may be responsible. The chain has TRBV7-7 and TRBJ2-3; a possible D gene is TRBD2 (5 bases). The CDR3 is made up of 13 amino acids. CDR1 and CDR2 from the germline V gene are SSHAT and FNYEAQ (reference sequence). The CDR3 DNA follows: TGTGCTAGCAGCCCACTAGGCTCAGATACGCAGTATTTT. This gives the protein CASSPLGSDTQYF. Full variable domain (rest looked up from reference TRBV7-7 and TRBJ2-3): GAGVSQSPRYKVTKRGQDVTLRCDPISSHATLYWYQQALGQGPEFLTYFNYEAQPDKSGLPSDRFSAERPEGSISTLTIQRTEQRDSAMYRCASSPLGSDTQYFGPGTRLTVL.